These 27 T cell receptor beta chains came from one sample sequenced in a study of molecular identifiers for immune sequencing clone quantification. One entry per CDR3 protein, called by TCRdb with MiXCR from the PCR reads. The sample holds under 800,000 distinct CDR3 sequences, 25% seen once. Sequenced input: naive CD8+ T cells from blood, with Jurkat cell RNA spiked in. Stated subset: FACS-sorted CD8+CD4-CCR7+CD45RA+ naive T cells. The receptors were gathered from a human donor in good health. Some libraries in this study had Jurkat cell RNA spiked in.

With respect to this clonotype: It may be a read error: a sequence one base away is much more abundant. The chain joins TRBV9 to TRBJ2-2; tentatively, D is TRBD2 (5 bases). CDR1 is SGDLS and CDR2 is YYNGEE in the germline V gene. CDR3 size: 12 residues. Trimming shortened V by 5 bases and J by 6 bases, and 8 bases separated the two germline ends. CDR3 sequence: CASRKDSGELFF. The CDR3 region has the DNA TGTGCCAGCAGGAAGGACTCCGGGGAGCTGTTTTTT.

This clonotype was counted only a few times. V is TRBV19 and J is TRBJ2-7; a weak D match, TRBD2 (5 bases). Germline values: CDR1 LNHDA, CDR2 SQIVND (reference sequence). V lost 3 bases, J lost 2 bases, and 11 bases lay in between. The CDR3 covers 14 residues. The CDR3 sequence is CASSISGTAYEQYF. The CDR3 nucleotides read TGTGCCAGTAGTATTTCGGGAACCGCCTACGAGCAGTACTTC. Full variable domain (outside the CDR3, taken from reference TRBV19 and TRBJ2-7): DGGITQSPKYLFRKEGQNVTLSCEQNLNHDAMYWYRQDPGQGLRLIYYSQIVNDFQKGDIAEGYSVSREKKESFPLTVTSAQKNPTAFYLCASSISGTAYEQYFGPGTRLTVT.

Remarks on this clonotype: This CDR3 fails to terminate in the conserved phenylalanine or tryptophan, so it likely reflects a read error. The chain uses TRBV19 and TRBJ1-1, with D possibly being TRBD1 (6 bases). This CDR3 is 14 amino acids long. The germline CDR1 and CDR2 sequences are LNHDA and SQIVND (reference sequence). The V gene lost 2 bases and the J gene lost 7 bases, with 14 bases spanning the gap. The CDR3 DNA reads TGTGCCAGTAGTATAAGGGGGGTGAGGCATGAAGCTTTCTCT. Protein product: CASSIRGVRHEAFS.

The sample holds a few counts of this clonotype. The CDR3 DNA follows: TGTGCCAGCAGTGACCTAGCCGGGGCCTACGAGCAGTACTTC. It is translated as CASSDLAGAYEQYF. This chain connects TRBV12-3 or TRBV12-4 to TRBJ2-7; TRBD2 might be the D (5 bases). Trimming left V 5 bases short and J 2 bases short, with 13 bases between. This CDR3 is built from 14 residues.

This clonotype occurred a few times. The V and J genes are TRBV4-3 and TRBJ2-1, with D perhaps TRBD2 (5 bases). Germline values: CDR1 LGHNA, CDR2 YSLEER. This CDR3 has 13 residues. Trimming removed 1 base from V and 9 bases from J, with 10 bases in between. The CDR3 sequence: CASSQGMGSEQFF. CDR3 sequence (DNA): TGCGCCAGCAGCCAAGGCATGGGGAGTGAGCAGTTCTTC.

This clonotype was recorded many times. CDR3 sequence: CASSVVSGRSTDTQYF. The CDR3 nucleotides read TGTGCCAGCAGCGTAGTTAGCGGGAGAAGCACAGATACGCAGTATTTT. V and J are TRBV9 and TRBJ2-3; 9 nucleotides align to TRBD2. Germline CDR1 and CDR2: SGDLS and YYNGEE. CDR3 length: 16 amino acids. The V gene end was trimmed by 0 bases and the J gene end by 0 bases; junction bases not matched to a gene: 2.

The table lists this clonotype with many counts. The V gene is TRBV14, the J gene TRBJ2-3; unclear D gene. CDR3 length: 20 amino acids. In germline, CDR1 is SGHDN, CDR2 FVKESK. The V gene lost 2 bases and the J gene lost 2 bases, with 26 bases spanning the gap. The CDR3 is CASSQTDLRLSLRYTDTQYF. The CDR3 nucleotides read TGTGCCAGCAGCCAAACAGATCTCAGACTTTCCCTACGGTACACAGATACGCAGTATTTT.

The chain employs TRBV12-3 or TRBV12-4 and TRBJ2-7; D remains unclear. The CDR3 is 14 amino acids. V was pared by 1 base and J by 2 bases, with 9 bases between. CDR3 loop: CASSLVWSTYEQYF. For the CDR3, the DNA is TGTGCCAGCAGTTTAGTGTGGAGTACCTACGAGCAGTACTTC.

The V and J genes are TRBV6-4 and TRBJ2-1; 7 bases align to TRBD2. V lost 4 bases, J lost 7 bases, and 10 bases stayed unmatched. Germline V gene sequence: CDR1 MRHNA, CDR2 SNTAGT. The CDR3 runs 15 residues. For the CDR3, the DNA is TGTGCCAGCAGTGTCGGCGGGAGCTCAACTAATGAGCAGTTCTTC. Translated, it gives CASSVGGSSTNEQFF.

As DNA, the CDR3 is TGTGCCAGCAGTGCTTTCCACCTTTACGAGCAGTACTTC. It codes for CASSAFHLYEQYF. This chain joins TRBV6-1 and TRBJ2-7; D unresolved. CDR3 length equals 13 residues. Per germline, CDR1 MNHNS and CDR2 SASEGT. V lost 4 bases and J lost 4, with 11 bases in between.

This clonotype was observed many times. The CDR3 sequence: CSARAERQGSTDTQYF. In nucleotides, the CDR3 is TGCAGTGCTAGAGCTGAGAGGCAGGGGAGCACAGATACGCAGTATTTT. The genes are TRBV20-1 and TRBJ2-3; tentative D call: TRBD1 (6 bases). The CDR3 is made up of 16 amino acids. Looked up from germline, CDR1 is DFQATT and CDR2 is SNEGSKA (reference sequence). V was trimmed by 1 base and J by 0 bases, leaving 14 bases between them.

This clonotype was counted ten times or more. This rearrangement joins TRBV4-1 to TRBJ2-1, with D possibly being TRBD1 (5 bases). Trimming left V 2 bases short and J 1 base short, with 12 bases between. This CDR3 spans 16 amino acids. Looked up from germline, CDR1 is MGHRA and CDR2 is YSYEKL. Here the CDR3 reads CASSQFWQGSYNEQFF. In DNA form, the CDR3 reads TGCGCCAGCAGCCAATTCTGGCAGGGATCCTACAATGAGCAGTTCTTC.

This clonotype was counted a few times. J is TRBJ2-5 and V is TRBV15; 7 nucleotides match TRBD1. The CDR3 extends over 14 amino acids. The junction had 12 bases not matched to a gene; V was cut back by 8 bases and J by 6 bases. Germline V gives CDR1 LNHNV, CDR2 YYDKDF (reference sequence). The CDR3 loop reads CATEPGQRGQTQYF. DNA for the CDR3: TGTGCCACCGAACCGGGACAGAGGGGGCAGACCCAGTACTTC. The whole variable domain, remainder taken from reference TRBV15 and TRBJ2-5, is DAMVIQNPRYQVTQFGKPVTLSCSQTLNHNVMYWYQQKSSQAPKLLFHYYDKDFNNEADTPDNFQSRRPNTSFCFLDIRSPGLGDTAMYLCATEPGQRGQTQYFGPGTRLLVL.

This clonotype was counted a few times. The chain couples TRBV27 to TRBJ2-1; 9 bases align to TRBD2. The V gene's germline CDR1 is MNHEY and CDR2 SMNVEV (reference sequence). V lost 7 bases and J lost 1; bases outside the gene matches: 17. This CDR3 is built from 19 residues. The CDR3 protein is CASILYSGGPAGSYNEQFF. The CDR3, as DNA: TGTGCCAGCATCCTCTACAGCGGGGGGCCAGCAGGGTCCTACAATGAGCAGTTCTTC.

The CDR3 DNA sequence: TGTGCCAGCAGCTTAGTCGTGGGTGTTGAAGCTTTCTTT. Translating gives CASSLVVGVEAFF. This chain joins TRBV11-1 and TRBJ1-1; D gene unclear. From germline, CDR1 is SGHAT and CDR2 FQDESV (reference sequence). The V gene lost 1 base and the J gene lost 7 bases, with 10 bases spanning the gap. The length of the CDR3 is 13 residues.

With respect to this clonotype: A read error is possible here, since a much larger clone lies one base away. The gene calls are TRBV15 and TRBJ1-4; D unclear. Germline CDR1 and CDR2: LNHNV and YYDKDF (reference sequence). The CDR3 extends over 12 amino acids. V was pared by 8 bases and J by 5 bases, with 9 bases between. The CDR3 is CATGPVNEKLFF. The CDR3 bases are TGTGCCACCGGTCCGGTCAATGAAAAACTGTTTTTT.

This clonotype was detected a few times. CDR3 coding DNA: TGTGCCAGCAGCCAAGGTCACCCATACGAGCAGTACTTC. Translated, it gives CASSQGHPYEQYF. This chain links TRBV14 with TRBJ2-7, with D unresolved. The CDR3 contains 13 residues. V gave up 1 base and J gave up 4 bases, with 8 bases separating them. Germline V gives CDR1 SGHDN, CDR2 FVKESK.

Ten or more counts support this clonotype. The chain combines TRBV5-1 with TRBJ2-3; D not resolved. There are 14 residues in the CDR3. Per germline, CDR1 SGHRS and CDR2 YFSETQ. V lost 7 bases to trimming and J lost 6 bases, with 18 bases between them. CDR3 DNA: TGCGCCAGCCAGCAGGAAAACCCGAGGGATACGCAGTATTTT. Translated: CASQQENPRDTQYF.

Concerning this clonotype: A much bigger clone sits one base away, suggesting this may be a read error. The CDR3 is CASSLPTGGNQPQHF. In nucleotides, the CDR3 is TGTGCCAGCAGCCTCCCGACAGGGGGCAATCAGCCCCAGCATTTT. The rearrangement links TRBV12-3 or TRBV12-4 to TRBJ1-5, with 8 bases aligning to TRBD1. This CDR3 has 15 residues. The J segment lost 2 bases and the V segment lost 6 bases, leaving 6 bases of the junction unmatched.

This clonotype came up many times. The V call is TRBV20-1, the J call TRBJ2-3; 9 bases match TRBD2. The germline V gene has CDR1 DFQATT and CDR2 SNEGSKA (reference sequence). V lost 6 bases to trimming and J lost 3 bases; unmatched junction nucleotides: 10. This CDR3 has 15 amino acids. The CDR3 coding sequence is TGCAGTGCCCCAGGCTTAGCGGGAGTGACAGATACGCAGTATTTT. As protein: CSAPGLAGVTDTQYF.

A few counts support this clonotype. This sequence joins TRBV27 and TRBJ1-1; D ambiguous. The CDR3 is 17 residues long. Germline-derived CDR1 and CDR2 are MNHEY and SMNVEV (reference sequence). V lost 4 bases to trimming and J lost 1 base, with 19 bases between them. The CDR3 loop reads CASSSSRRGLRNTEAFF. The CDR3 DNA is TGTGCCAGCAGTTCCTCCCGGCGTGGACTGCGGAACACTGAAGCTTTCTTT.

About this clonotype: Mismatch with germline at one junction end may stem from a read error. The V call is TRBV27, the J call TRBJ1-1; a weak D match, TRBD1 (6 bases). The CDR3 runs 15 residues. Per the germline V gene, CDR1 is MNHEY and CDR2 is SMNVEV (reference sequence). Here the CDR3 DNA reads TGTGCCAGCAGTCCTCTCCTAGGGGGATCCACTGAAGCTTTATTT. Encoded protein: CASSPLLGGSTEALF.

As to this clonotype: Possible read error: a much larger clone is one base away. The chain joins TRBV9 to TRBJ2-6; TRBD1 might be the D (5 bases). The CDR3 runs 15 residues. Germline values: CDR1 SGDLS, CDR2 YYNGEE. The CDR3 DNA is TGTGCCAGCAGCGTAGCTGTCTCTGGGGCCAGCGTCCTGACTTTC. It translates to CASSVAVSGASVLTF.

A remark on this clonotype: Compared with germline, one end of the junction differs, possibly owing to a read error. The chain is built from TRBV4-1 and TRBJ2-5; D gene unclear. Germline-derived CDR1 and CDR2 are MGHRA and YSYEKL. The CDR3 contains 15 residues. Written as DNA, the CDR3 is TGCGCCATCAGCCACTCGAATCGGGCTCAAGAGACCCAGTACTTC. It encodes CAISHSNRAQETQYF.

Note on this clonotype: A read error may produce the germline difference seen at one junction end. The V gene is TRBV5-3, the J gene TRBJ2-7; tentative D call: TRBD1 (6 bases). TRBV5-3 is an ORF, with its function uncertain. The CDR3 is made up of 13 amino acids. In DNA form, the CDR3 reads TGTCCCAGCAGCTCCCACAGGGACTACGAGCAGTACTTC. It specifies CPSSSHRDYEQYF.

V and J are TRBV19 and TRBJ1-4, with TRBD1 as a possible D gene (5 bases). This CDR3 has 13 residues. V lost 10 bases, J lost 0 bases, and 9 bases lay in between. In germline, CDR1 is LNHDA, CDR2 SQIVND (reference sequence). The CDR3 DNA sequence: TGTGCCACCACGACAGCAACTAATGAAAAACTGTTTTTT. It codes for CATTTATNEKLFF.

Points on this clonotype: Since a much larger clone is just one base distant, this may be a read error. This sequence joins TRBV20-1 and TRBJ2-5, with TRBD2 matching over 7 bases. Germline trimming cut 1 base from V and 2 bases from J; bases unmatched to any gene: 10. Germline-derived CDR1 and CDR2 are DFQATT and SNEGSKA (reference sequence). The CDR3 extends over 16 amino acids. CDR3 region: CSARAAGGGSQETQYF. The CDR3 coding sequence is TGCAGTGCTAGAGCCGCGGGCGGGGGATCACAAGAGACCCAGTACTTC.